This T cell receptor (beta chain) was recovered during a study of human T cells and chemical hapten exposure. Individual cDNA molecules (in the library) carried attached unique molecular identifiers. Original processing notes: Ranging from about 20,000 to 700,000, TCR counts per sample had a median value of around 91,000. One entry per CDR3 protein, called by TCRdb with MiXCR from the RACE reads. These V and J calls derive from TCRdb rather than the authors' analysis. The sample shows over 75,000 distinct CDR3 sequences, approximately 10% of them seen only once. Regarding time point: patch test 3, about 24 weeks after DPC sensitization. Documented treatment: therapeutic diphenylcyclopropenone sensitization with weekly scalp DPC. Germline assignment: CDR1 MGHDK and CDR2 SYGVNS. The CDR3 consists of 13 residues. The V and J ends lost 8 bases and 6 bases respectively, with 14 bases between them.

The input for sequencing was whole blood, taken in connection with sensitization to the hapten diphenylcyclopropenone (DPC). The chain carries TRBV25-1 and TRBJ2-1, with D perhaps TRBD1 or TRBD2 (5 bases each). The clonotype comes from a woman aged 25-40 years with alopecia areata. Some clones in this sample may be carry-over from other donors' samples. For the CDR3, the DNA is TGTGCCAGCTCAGAAACTGGGGGCAATGAGCAGTTCTTC. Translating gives CASSETGGNEQFF.